The rows below give T cell receptor beta chains drawn from one sample of a study of T-cell reconstitution after alpha-beta-depleted transplantation in children. TCRdb re-derived calls from the PCR reads in MiXCR, one entry per CDR3 protein. The data hold roughly 500,000 distinct CDR3 sequences, with 32% observed a single time. The specimen comprised PBMCs from the stem cell graft donor, sampled from the stem cell graft. These receptors were obtained from a human donor who donated a stem cell graft to a child with aplastic anemia. CDR3s include the opening cysteine and the closing phenylalanine or tryptophan. Fields, in order: clone size, J gene, D gene, V gene, CDR3 DNA, CDR3 protein. D genes are given only for firm matches. Rows give clone size only sometimes, using once, few, many, or a class for an expanded clone.

NA TRBJ1-2 NA TRBV11-2 TGTGCCAGCAGCTTAGATATGCTGGGGCTCGGCTATGGCTACACCTTC CASSLDMLGLGYGYTF
NA TRBJ1-1 TRBD1 TRBV6-2/TRBV6-3 TGTGCCAGCAGTTACTCGGGACAGGGGATTTCTGAAGCTTTCTTT CASSYSGQGISEAFF
NA TRBJ2-1 NA TRBV29-1 TGCAGCGTTGACTCCAACCTTGGGACCCCCGAGCAGTTCTTC CSVDSNLGTPEQFF
few TRBJ1-1 TRBD1 TRBV7-2 TGTGCCAGCAGCTCCACCACAGGGGGGATAAAGGCCACTGAAGCTTTCTTT CASSSTTGGIKATEAFF
NA TRBJ2-6 TRBD1 TRBV5-1 TGCGCCAGCAGCGGAACCGGGACAGGGGGTTCTTTCTCTGGGGCCAACGTCCTGACTTTC CASSGTGTGGSFSGANVLTF
few TRBJ1-4 NA TRBV6-5 TGTGCCAGCAGTTACGGAGGGGTTGGTAATGAAAAACTGTTTTTT CASSYGGVGNEKLFF
NA TRBJ2-7 TRBD1 TRBV12-3/TRBV12-4 TGTGCCAGCAGTTTCGCGGCGGGACAGGGGTACTACGAGCAGTACTTC CASSFAAGQGYYEQYF
few TRBJ2-3 NA TRBV6-2/TRBV6-3 TGTGCCAGCAGTTACCCGGTGGAAAATACGCAGTATTTT CASSYPVENTQYF
NA TRBJ2-3 NA TRBV4-1 TGCGCCAGCAGCCAAGATCGAGAACAGTTTAAGGCAGATACGCAGTATTTT CASSQDREQFKADTQYF
NA TRBJ2-1 TRBD2 TRBV7-9 TGTGCCAGCAGCTTTCAGAGCGGGAGGGGAAGCAATGAGCAGTTCTTC CASSFQSGRGSNEQFF
once TRBJ2-4 TRBD2 TRBV7-9 TGTGCCAGCAGCCCGCGGGAGGGCTCGCACATTCAGTACTTC CASSPREGSHIQYF
NA TRBJ2-2 TRBD2 TRBV28 TGTGCCAGCACCCCGGGACTAGCTGGTACCGGGGAGCTGTTTTTT CASTPGLAGTGELFF
few TRBJ1-2 NA TRBV29-1 TGCAGCGCCCTCGACCCGACATCCTATGGCTACACCTTC CSALDPTSYGYTF
many TRBJ2-5 NA TRBV20-1 TGCAGTGCTCCCGGGCGGGGACAGACCCAGTACTTC CSAPGRGQTQYF
NA TRBJ2-3 NA TRBV14 TGTGCCAGCAGCCAACGCGACCGACCCCCAGATACGCAGTATTTT CASSQRDRPPDTQYF
NA TRBJ1-2 NA TRBV24-1 TGTGCCACCAGTGAGCATAACTATGGCTACACCTTC CATSEHNYGYTF
NA TRBJ2-3 NA TRBV5-1 TGCGCCAGCAGCTTATGGGGGCGCGCGGGCACAGATACGCAGTATTTT CASSLWGRAGTDTQYF
few TRBJ2-7 NA TRBV12-3/TRBV12-4 TGTGCCAGCACCTTGGGTGGGCCAAACTACGAGCAGTACTTC CASTLGGPNYEQYF
NA TRBJ2-5 NA TRBV7-2 TGTGCCAGCAGCACGAGGCAGGGGCAGTATGAGACCCAGTACTTC CASSTRQGQYETQYF
NA TRBJ2-2 NA TRBV24-1 TGTGCCACCAGTGACCTAGACAGAGACACCGGGGAGCTGTTTTTT CATSDLDRDTGELFF
few TRBJ2-1 TRBD2 TRBV6-2/TRBV6-3 TGTGCCAGCAGTTACGACAGGCTAGCGGGGGAGGGTCTCTACAATGAGCAGTTCTTC CASSYDRLAGEGLYNEQFF
few TRBJ2-5 TRBD1 TRBV6-5 TGTGCCAGCAGTTACGGGGACAGGGGGCAAGAGACCCAGTACTTC CASSYGDRGQETQYF
NA TRBJ1-1 NA TRBV12-3/TRBV12-4 TGTGCCAGCAGAACCACTTCCGGGAACACTGAAGCTTTCTTT CASRTTSGNTEAFF
NA TRBJ2-5 NA TRBV7-2 TGTGCCAGCAGCTTGTACGGGAGAGGAGAGACCCAGTACTTC CASSLYGRGETQYF
few TRBJ2-3 NA TRBV29-1 TGCAGCGTGCTGCCGGCATCTAGCACAGATACGCAGTATTTT CSVLPASSTDTQYF
many TRBJ2-7 NA TRBV7-2 TGTGCCAGCAGCCCGGGAACTAGGTCCGAGCAGTACTTC CASSPGTRSEQYF
once TRBJ1-2 NA TRBV6-2/TRBV6-3 TGTGCCAGCAGTTATATAAGAGGCGCTTCCTTC CASSYIRGASF
NA TRBJ2-2 NA TRBV7-3 TGTGCCAGCAGCTCCCACGTTAGCGGGAACACCGGGGAGCTGTTTTTT CASSSHVSGNTGELFF
NA TRBJ2-1 TRBD2 TRBV19 TGTGCCAGTGGACTAGTGACGGCCGGGAGGGCCGGTAAGGGTGAGCAGTTCTTC CASGLVTAGRAGKGEQFF
NA TRBJ1-1 TRBD1 TRBV12-3/TRBV12-4 TGTGCCAGCAGCCAAGGACAGGTCGGGGGGACTGAAGCTTTCTTT CASSQGQVGGTEAFF
NA TRBJ1-2 TRBD1 TRBV18 TGTGCCAGCTCACCACCTCTGAGCAGGGGGCTCTATGGCTACACCTTC CASSPPLSRGLYGYTF
few TRBJ2-5 TRBD2 TRBV12-3/TRBV12-4 TGTGCCAGCAAGAGGTCGGGAGGGAACCAAGAGACCCAGTACTTC CASKRSGGNQETQYF
few TRBJ2-7 TRBD1 TRBV29-1 TGCAGCGTTGAAACAGGGGGCAACGAGCAGTACTTC CSVETGGNEQYF
NA TRBJ2-3 TRBD2 TRBV7-8 TGTGCCAGCAGCACCCCGGGACTAGCAAAAGATACGCAGTATTTT CASSTPGLAKDTQYF
few TRBJ1-2 TRBD1 TRBV7-9 TGTGCCAGCAGCGTACAGGGGGTGGGCTACACCTTC CASSVQGVGYTF